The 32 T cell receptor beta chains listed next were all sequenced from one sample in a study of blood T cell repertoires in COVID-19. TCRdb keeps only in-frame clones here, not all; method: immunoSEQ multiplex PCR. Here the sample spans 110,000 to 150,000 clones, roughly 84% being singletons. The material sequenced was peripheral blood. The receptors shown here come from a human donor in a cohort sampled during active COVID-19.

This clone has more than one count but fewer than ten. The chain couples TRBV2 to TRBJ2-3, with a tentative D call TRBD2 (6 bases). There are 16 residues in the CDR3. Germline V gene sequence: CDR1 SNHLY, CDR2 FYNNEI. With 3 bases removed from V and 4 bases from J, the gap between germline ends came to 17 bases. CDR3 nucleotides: TGTGCCAGCAGTGACTCGGAGGGACGACCGGCAGATACGCAGTATTTT. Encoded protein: CASSDSEGRPADTQYF. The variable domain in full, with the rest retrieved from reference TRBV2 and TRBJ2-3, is EPEVTQTPSHQVTQMGQEVILRCVPISNHLYFYWYRQILGQKVEFLVSFYNNEISEKSEIFDDQFSVERPDGSNFTLKIRSTKLEDSAMYFCASSDSEGRPADTQYFGPGTRLTVL.

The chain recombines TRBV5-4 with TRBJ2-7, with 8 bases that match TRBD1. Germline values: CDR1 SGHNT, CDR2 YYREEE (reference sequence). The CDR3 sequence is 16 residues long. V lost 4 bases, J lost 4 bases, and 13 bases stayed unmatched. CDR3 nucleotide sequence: TGTGCCAGCAGCCGGGGCTGGCAGGGGGCGTTTTACGAGCAGTACTTC. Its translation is CASSRGWQGAFYEQYF. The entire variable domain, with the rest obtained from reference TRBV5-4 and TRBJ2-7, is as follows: ETGVTQSPTHLIKTRGQQVTLRCSSQSGHNTVSWYQQALGQGPQFIFQYYREEENGRGNFPPRFSGLQFPNYSSELNVNALELDDSALYLCASSRGWQGAFYEQYFGPGTRLTVT.

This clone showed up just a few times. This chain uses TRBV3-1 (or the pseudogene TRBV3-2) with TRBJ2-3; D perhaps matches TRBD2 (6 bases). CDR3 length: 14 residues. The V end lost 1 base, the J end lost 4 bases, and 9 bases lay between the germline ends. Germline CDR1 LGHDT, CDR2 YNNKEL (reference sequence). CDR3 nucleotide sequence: TGTGCCAGCAGCCAAGGGAGGGAGGCAGATACGCAGTATTTT. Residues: CASSQGREADTQYF.

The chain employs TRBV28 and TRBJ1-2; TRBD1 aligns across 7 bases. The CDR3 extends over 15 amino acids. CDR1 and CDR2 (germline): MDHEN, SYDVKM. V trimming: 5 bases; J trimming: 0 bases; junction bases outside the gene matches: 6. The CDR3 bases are TGTGCCAGCAGTCCATCTACAGGGGCTAACTATGGCTACACCTTC. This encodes CASSPSTGANYGYTF.

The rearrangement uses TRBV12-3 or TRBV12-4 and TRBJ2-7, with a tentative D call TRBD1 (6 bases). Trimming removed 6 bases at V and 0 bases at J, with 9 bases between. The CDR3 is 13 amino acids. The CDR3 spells CASSRGHSYEQYF. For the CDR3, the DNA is TGTGCCAGCAGCCGGGGACACTCCTACGAGCAGTACTTC.

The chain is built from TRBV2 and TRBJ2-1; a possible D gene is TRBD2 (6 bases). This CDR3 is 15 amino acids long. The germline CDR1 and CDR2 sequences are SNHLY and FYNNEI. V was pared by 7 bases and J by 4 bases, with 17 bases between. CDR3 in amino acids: CASTRRDPLYNEQFF. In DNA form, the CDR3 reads TGTGCCAGCACCCGGCGGGACCCTTTATACAATGAGCAGTTCTTC.

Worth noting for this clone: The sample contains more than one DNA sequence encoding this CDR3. CDR3 protein: CASSLGQSYNEQFF. The DNA for the CDR3 is TGCGCCAGCAGCTTGGGACAGTCCTACAATGAGCAGTTCTTC. The V call is TRBV5-1, the J call TRBJ2-1; TRBD1 might be the D (5 bases). Germline V gene data show CDR1 as SGHRS and CDR2 as YFSETQ. The CDR3 extends over 14 amino acids. Trimming shortened V by 0 bases and J by 1 base, and 5 bases separated the two germline ends.

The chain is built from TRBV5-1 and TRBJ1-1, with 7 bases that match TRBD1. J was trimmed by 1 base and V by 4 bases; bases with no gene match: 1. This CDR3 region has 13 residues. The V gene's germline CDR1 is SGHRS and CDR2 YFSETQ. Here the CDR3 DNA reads TGCGCCAGCAGCGACAGGGCGAACACTGAAGCTTTCTTT. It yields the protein CASSDRANTEAFF.

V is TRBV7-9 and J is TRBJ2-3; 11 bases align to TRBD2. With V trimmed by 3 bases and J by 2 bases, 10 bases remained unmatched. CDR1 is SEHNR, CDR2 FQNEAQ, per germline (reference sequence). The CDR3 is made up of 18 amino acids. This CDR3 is CASSFLLSGGANTDTQYF. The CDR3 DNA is TGTGCCAGCAGCTTTTTACTTAGCGGGGGGGCTAACACAGATACGCAGTATTTT.

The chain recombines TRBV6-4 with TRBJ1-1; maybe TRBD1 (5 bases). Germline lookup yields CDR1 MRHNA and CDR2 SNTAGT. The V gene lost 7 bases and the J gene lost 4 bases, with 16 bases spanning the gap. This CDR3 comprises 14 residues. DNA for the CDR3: TGTGCCAGCAAGCCAGACGGGCAGGGCACTGAAGCTTTCTTT. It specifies CASKPDGQGTEAFF.

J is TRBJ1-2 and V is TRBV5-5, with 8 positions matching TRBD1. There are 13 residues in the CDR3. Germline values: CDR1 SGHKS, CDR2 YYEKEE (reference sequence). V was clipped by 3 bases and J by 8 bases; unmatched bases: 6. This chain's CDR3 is CASSSTGGNGYTF. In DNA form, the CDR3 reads TGTGCCAGCAGCTCTACAGGGGGGAACGGCTACACCTTC.

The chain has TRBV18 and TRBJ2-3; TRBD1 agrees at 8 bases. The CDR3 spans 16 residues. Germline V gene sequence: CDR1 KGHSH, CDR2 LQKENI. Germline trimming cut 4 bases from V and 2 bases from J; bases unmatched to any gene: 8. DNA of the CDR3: TGTGCCAGCTCACTGTATGGACAGGGCCCCACAGATACGCAGTATTTT. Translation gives CASSLYGQGPTDTQYF.

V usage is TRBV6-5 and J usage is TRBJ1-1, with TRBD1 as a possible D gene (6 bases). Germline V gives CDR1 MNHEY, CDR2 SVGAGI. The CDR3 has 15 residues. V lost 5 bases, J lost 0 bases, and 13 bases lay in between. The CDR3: CASSLDTGLNTEAFF. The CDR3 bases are TGTGCCAGCAGTCTGGATACAGGGCTGAACACTGAAGCTTTCTTT.

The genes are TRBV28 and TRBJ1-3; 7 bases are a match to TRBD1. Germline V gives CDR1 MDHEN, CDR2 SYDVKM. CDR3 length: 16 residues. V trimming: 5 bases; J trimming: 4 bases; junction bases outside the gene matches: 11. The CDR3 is CASSPGQTNIGNTIYF. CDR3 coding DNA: TGTGCCAGCAGTCCGGGACAGACAAACATCGGAAACACCATATATTTT.

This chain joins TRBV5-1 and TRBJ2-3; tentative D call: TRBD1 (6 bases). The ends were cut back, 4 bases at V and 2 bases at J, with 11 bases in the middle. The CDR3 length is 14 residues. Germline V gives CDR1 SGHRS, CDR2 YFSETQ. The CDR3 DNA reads TGCGCCAGCAGCACGGACAGTCCCACAGATACGCAGTATTTT. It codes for CASSTDSPTDTQYF.

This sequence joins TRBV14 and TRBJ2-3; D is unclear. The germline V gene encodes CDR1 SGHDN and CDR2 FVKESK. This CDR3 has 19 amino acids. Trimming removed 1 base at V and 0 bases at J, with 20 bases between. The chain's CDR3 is CASSQVSLGFLTSTDTQYF. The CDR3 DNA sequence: TGTGCCAGCAGCCAAGTGTCGCTCGGTTTCCTGACTAGCACAGATACGCAGTATTTT.

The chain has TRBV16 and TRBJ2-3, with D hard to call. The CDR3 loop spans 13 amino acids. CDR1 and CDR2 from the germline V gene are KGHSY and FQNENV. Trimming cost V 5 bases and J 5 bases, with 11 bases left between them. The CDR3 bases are TGTGCCAGCAGCTCACATAATCTAGATACGCAGTATTTT. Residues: CASSSHNLDTQYF.

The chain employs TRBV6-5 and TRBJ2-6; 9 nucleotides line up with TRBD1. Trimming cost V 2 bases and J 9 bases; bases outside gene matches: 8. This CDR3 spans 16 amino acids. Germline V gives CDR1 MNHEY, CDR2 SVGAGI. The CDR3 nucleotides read TGTGCCAGCAGTTACCCAAGGACAGGGGATCTCAACGTCCTGACTTTC. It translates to CASSYPRTGDLNVLTF.

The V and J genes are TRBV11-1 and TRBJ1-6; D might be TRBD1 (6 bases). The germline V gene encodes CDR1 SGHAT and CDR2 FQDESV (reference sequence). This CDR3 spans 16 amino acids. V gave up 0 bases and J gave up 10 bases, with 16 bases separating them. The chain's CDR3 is CASSLAPRGAESPLHF. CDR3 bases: TGTGCCAGCAGCTTAGCGCCGCGGGGGGCAGAGTCACCCCTCCACTTT.

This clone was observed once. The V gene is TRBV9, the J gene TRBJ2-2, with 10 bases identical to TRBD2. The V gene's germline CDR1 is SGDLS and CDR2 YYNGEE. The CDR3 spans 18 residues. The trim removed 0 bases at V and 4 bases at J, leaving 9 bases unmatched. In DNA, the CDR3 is TGTGCCAGCAGCGTAGATCTAAAGCGGGGGGGTCGCACCGGGGAGCTGTTTTTT. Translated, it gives CASSVDLKRGGRTGELFF.

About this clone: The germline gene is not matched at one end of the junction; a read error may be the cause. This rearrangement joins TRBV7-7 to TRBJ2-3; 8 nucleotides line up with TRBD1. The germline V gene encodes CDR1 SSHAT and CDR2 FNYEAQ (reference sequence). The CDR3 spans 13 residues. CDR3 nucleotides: TGTGCTAGCAGCGAGGACAGGGTGGGTACGCAGTATTTT. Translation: CASSEDRVGTQYF.

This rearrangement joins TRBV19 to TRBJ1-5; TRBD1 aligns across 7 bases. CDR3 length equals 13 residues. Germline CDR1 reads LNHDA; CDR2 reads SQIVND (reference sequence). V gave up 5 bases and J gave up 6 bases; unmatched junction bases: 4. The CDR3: CASSSQGFQPQHF. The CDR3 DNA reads TGTGCCAGTAGTTCACAGGGGTTTCAGCCCCAGCATTTT.

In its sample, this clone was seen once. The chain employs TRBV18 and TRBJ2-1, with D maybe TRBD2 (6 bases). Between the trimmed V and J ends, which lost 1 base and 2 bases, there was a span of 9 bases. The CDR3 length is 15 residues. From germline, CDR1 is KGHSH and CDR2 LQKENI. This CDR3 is CASSPLAVTYNEQFF. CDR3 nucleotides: TGTGCCAGCTCACCACTAGCGGTGACCTACAATGAGCAGTTCTTC.

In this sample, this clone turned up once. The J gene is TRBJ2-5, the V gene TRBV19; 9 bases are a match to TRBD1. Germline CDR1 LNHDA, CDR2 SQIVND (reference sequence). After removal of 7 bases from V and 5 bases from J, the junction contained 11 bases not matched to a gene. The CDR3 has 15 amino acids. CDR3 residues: CASTRTGEESETQYF. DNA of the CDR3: TGTGCCAGTACCCGGACAGGGGAGGAGTCGGAGACCCAGTACTTC.

The CDR3 region is CASSLQGMGNSPLHF. The CDR3 DNA sequence: TGTGCCAGCAGCCTACAGGGGATGGGCAATTCACCCCTCCACTTT. This rearrangement joins TRBV13 to TRBJ1-6, with TRBD1 matching 7 bases. In germline, CDR1 is PRHDT, CDR2 FYEKMQ (reference sequence). The CDR3 runs 15 residues. Losses at the gene ends were 5 bases for V and 7 bases for J; bases not matched to a gene: 8.

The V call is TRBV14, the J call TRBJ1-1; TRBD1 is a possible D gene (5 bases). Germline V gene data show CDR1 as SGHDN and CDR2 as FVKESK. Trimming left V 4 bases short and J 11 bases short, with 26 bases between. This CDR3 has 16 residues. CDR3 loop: CASSPGVGTTRLLAFF. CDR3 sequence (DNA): TGTGCCAGCAGCCCGGGGGTGGGGACCACAAGACTGTTGGCTTTCTTT.

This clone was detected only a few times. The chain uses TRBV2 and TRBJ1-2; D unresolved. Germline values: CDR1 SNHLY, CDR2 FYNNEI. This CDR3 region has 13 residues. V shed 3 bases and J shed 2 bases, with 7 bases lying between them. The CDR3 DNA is TGTGCCAGCAGTGACCACGCGAACTATGGCTACACCTTC. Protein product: CASSDHANYGYTF.

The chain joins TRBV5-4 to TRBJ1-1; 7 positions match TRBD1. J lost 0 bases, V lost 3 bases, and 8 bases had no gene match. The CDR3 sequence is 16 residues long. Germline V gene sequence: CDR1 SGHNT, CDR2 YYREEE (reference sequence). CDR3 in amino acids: CASSYPGQPMNTEAFF. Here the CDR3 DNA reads TGTGCCAGCAGCTATCCGGGACAGCCTATGAACACTGAAGCTTTCTTT.

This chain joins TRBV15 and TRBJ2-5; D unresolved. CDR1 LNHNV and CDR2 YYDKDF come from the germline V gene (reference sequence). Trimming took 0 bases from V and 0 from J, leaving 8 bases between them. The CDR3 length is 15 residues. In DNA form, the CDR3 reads TGTGCCACCAGCAGAGAGTATGTGTACCAAGAGACCCAGTACTTC. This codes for CATSREYVYQETQYF.

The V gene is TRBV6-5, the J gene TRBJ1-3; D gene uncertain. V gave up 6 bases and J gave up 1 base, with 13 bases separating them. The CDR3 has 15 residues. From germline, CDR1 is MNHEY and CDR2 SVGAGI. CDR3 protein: CASRPEGASGNTIYF. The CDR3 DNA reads TGTGCCAGCAGGCCGGAGGGAGCGTCTGGAAACACCATATATTTT.

The CDR3 protein is CASSRKATEQETQYF. CDR3 in DNA: TGTGCCAGCAGCAGAAAGGCGACAGAGCAAGAGACCCAGTACTTC. This chain uses TRBV7-9 with TRBJ2-5, with a weak D call TRBD1 (5 bases). Germline loops: CDR1 SEHNR, CDR2 FQNEAQ (reference sequence). This CDR3 spans 15 amino acids. V was clipped by 5 bases and J by 2 bases, with 15 bases between them.

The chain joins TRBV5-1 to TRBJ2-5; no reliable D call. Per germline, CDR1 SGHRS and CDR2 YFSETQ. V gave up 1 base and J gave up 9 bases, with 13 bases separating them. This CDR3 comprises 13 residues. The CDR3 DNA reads TGCGCCAGCAGCTTGAAGGAGCTTTCGCCCCAGTACTTC. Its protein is CASSLKELSPQYF. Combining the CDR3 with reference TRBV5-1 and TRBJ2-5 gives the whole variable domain KAGVTQTPRYLIKTRGQQVTLSCSPISGHRSVSWYQQTPGQGLQFLFEYFSETQRNKGNFPGRFSGRQFSNSRSEMNVSTLELGDSALYLCASSLKELSPQYFGPGTRLLVL.